This T cell receptor (beta chain) stems from a study of shared clonotypes between healthy human individuals. Findings and caveats of the study: With several donors compared, around 4.7% of naive CD4 clonotypes were shared. Estimated clonotype richness was generally higher in naive than memory subsets.

The V and J ends lost 6 bases and 1 base respectively, with 15 bases between them. Per the germline V gene, CDR1 is MRHNA and CDR2 is SNTAGT. The CDR3 length is 15 residues. This clone was seen once. Its target is not known. The data were produced by immunoSEQ multiplex PCR, yet TCRdb's version contains in-frame clones alone and is incomplete. Seen here are 2 million to 2.5 million clones, more than 85% observed once, and the top ten hold 0.35% to 0.45%. The receptor was derived from a man in his late teens or twenties in good health. Some clones in this sample may be carry-over from other donors' samples. Source material: naive CD4+ T cells from PBMCs. Subset here: CD45RA+ positively selected. The chain combines TRBV6-4 with TRBJ1-1, with a tentative D call TRBD1 (5 bases). CDR3 loop: CASRGESLGNTEAFF. As DNA, the CDR3 is TGTGCCAGCAGGGGGGAGAGCTTGGGGAACACTGAAGCTTTCTTT.